The 28 T cell receptor beta chains presented below share a single source sample, sequenced in a study of cytomegalovirus exposure and HLA in healthy donors. PCR amplification relied on 60 Vbeta primers (plus 13 Jbeta primers). Here immunoSEQ multiplex PCR was the method, and the copy in TCRdb shows in-frame clones only, minus some. The sample has about 52,000 clones, approximately 72% seen once. Input material: PBMCs. The source is a woman aged 50 to 60 in good health and CMV-seronegative.

This clone has more than one count but fewer than ten. The rearrangement links TRBV27 to TRBJ1-2, with 7 bases aligning to TRBD1. This CDR3 contains 16 residues. Germline V lookup: CDR1 MNHEY, CDR2 SMNVEV (reference sequence). Trimming at V came to 5 bases and at J to 4 bases, leaving 13 bases not matched to a gene. CDR3 coding DNA: TGTGCCAGCAGTCCTGACAGGGCCCGGAGGTTCTATGGCTACACCTTC. Translation: CASSPDRARRFYGYTF.

V and J are TRBV7-2 and TRBJ2-7; D ambiguous. The germline V gene has CDR1 SGHTA and CDR2 FQGNSA. The CDR3 length is 13 residues. V lost 1 base, J lost 7 bases, and 11 bases lay in between. CDR3 residues: CASSLVGLLEQYF. As DNA, the CDR3 is TGTGCCAGCAGCTTAGTGGGCCTCCTGGAGCAGTACTTC.

Only a few counts were recorded for this clone. V and J are TRBV28 and TRBJ1-5; D call uncertain. Deletions cut 3 bases from V and 2 bases from J, with 17 bases between. Per the germline V gene, CDR1 is MDHEN and CDR2 is SYDVKM. The length of the CDR3 is 17 residues. The CDR3 loop is CASSFIPGSFGNQPQHF. The CDR3 coding sequence is TGTGCCAGCAGTTTCATCCCGGGGAGCTTCGGCAATCAGCCCCAGCATTTT.

The V and J genes are TRBV19 and TRBJ1-2, with D possibly TRBD1 on 5 matching bases. CDR3 length equals 12 residues. Looked up from germline, CDR1 is LNHDA and CDR2 is SQIVND (reference sequence). V was cut by 7 bases and J by 2 bases, with 8 bases left in between. CDR3 DNA sequence: TGTGCCAGTATTCAGGGCAACTATGGCTACACCTTC. It codes for CASIQGNYGYTF.

The V and J genes are TRBV27 and TRBJ2-6, with TRBD2 as a possible D gene (5 bases). V was clipped by 3 bases and J by 2 bases, with 14 bases between them. There are 17 residues in the CDR3. CDR1 MNHEY and CDR2 SMNVEV come from the germline V gene (reference sequence). CDR3 nucleotides: TGTGCCAGCAGTTTTATCAGAGCGGCTCCTGGGGCCAACGTCCTGACTTTC. Protein: CASSFIRAAPGANVLTF.

V gene TRBV7-7 combines with J gene TRBJ2-5; D not resolved. The CDR3 totals 12 residues. Per the germline V gene, CDR1 is SSHAT and CDR2 is FNYEAQ (reference sequence). Trimming left V 5 bases short and J 0 bases short, with 4 bases between. The CDR3 region has the DNA TGTGCCAGCAGCGGGCACCAAGAGACCCAGTACTTC. Its translation: CASSGHQETQYF.

The genes are TRBV10-3 and TRBJ2-7, with TRBD1 as a possible D gene (5 bases). Germline lookup yields CDR1 ENHRY and CDR2 SYGVKD. CDR3 size: 13 residues. V was shortened by 3 bases and J by 7 bases, with 13 bases between the two germline ends. The CDR3 DNA reads as TGTGCCATCAGTGATGGGGCCCGGAAAGAGCAGTACTTC. It specifies CAISDGARKEQYF.

In DNA, the CDR3 is TGTGCCAGCACCCGAACAGATGCTAACACCGGGGAGCTGTTTTTT. It translates to CASTRTDANTGELFF. This sequence joins TRBV27 and TRBJ2-2, with no clear D. Trimming took 7 bases from V and 2 from J, leaving 14 bases between them. The CDR3 is 15 residues long. From germline, CDR1 is MNHEY and CDR2 SMNVEV (reference sequence).

V usage is TRBV6-5 and J usage is TRBJ1-1; possible D gene TRBD1, 6 bases. Per the germline V gene, CDR1 is MNHEY and CDR2 is SVGAGI. The CDR3 has 14 amino acids. V lost 5 bases and J lost 0, with 10 bases in between. Written as DNA, the CDR3 is TGTGCCAGCAGTCCCCCAGGGGTGAACACTGAAGCTTTCTTT. Protein product: CASSPPGVNTEAFF.

The V call is TRBV28, the J call TRBJ2-7, with TRBD1 matching over 7 bases. The CDR3 loop spans 13 amino acids. The V gene's germline CDR1 is MDHEN and CDR2 SYDVKM. With 6 bases clipped from V and 4 bases from J, the junction kept 6 bases outside the gene matches. The CDR3 region has the DNA TGTGCCAGCAGGGCACAGGGGATGTACGAGCAGTACTTC. It yields the protein CASRAQGMYEQYF.

This chain connects TRBV7-9 to TRBJ1-1, with D uncertain. The CDR3 sequence is 14 residues long. Looked up from germline, CDR1 is SEHNR and CDR2 is FQNEAQ (reference sequence). The V gene lost 4 bases and the J gene lost 8 bases, with 17 bases spanning the gap. DNA of the CDR3: TGTGCCAGCAGCTCCATAGCCGGGGAACAGGAAGCTTTCTTT. Translating gives CASSSIAGEQEAFF.

This chain connects TRBV18 to TRBJ1-2; D uncertain. CDR1 is KGHSH and CDR2 is LQKENI in the germline V gene. Trimming left V 3 bases short and J 0 bases short, with 5 bases between. The CDR3 runs 13 residues. CDR3 in DNA: TGTGCCAGCTCACCCGGGACTAACTATGGCTACACCTTC. Translated: CASSPGTNYGYTF.

The chain joins TRBV11-2 to TRBJ2-2; TRBD1 matches 8 bases. The CDR3 has 16 residues. The ends lost 5 bases at V and 1 base at J; junction bases unmatched: 6. Per the germline V gene, CDR1 is SGHAT and CDR2 is FQNNGV. CDR3 DNA: TGTGCCAGCAGCCGATTCAGGGGGCAGAACACCGGGGAGCTGTTTTTT. Translation: CASSRFRGQNTGELFF.

The chain links TRBV10-3 to TRBJ1-1; D not certain. This CDR3 region has 12 residues. V shed 4 bases and J shed 3 bases, with 6 bases lying between them. Germline V gene data show CDR1 as ENHRY and CDR2 as SYGVKD. The CDR3 region is CAISGRDTEAFF. The DNA of the CDR3 is TGTGCCATCAGTGGGAGGGACACTGAAGCTTTCTTT.

This chain connects TRBV30 to TRBJ2-1, with D perhaps matching TRBD2 (5 bases). Germline V gene sequence: CDR1 GTSNPN, CDR2 SVGIG (reference sequence). The CDR3 loop spans 11 amino acids. V lost 8 bases to trimming and J lost 4 bases, with 9 bases between them. The DNA of the CDR3 is TGTGCCCGCCGGGGATACAATGAGCAGTTCTTC. Residues: CARRGYNEQFF.

This chain joins TRBV14 and TRBJ2-5; D unresolved. In germline, CDR1 is SGHDN, CDR2 FVKESK. Trimming shortened V by 2 bases and J by 5 bases, and 12 bases separated the two germline ends. The CDR3 is 14 amino acids. In DNA form, the CDR3 reads TGTGCCAGCAGCCAATTGACGGGTCGGGAGACCCAGTACTTC. Protein: CASSQLTGRETQYF. The whole variable domain, remainder taken from reference TRBV14 and TRBJ2-5, is EAGVTQFPSHSVIEKGQTVTLRCDPISGHDNLYWYRRVMGKEIKFLLHFVKESKQDESGMPNNRFLAERTGGTYSTLKVQPAELEDSGVYFCASSQLTGRETQYFGPGTRLLVL.

The V and J genes are TRBV5-4 and TRBJ2-3; 8 bases agree with TRBD2. V was clipped by 1 base and J by 0 bases; unmatched bases: 10. This CDR3 is built from 18 residues. Looked up from germline, CDR1 is SGHNT and CDR2 is YYREEE (reference sequence). CDR3 amino acids: CASSLQASGSPSTDTQYF. CDR3 sequence (DNA): TGTGCCAGCAGCTTGCAGGCTAGCGGGTCCCCTAGCACAGATACGCAGTATTTT.

The J gene is TRBJ1-1, the V gene TRBV5-6; 8 bases match TRBD1. Germline loops: CDR1 SGHDT, CDR2 YYEEEE. Trimming cost V 2 bases and J 7 bases; bases outside gene matches: 7. The CDR3 is 14 amino acids. The CDR3 protein is CASSFWTGYFEAFF. DNA for the CDR3: TGTGCCAGCAGCTTCTGGACAGGGTATTTTGAAGCTTTCTTT.

The chain carries TRBV7-9 and TRBJ1-2; no reliable D call. The CDR3 extends over 11 amino acids. Deletions cut 4 bases from V and 5 bases from J, with 5 bases between. Germline V lookup: CDR1 SEHNR, CDR2 FQNEAQ (reference sequence). The CDR3 nucleotides read TGTGCCAGCAGCTACGGGTATGGCTACACCTTC. It codes for CASSYGYGYTF.

V and J are TRBV10-1 and TRBJ1-1; a weak D match, TRBD1 (6 bases). Germline CDR1 and CDR2: WNHNN and SYGVQD (reference sequence). The CDR3 sequence is 14 residues long. Trimming pared 8 bases from V and 1 base from J, leaving 14 bases between. The CDR3 coding sequence is TGCGCCAGCTCGGAGACAGGCAAGAACACTGAAGCTTTCTTT. Translation: CASSETGKNTEAFF.

This clone appeared a few times. The V and J genes are TRBV19 and TRBJ1-2; D is perhaps TRBD1 (5 bases). Trimming pared 6 bases from V and 6 bases from J, leaving 17 bases between. The CDR3 loop spans 14 amino acids. Germline V gene sequence: CDR1 LNHDA, CDR2 SQIVND (reference sequence). CDR3 DNA: TGTGCCAGTAGACGAGTTATGGAGGGACATGGCTACACCTTC. This translates into CASRRVMEGHGYTF.

The chain is built from TRBV2 and TRBJ1-2; 7 bases match TRBD1. The CDR3 is 12 residues long. The V gene's germline CDR1 is SNHLY and CDR2 FYNNEI. Trimming at V came to 9 bases and at J to 4 bases, leaving 5 bases not matched to a gene. As DNA, the CDR3 is TGTGCCAGGGAACAGGGGCGCTATGGCTACACCTTC. It translates to CAREQGRYGYTF.

The V call is TRBV6-1, the J call TRBJ2-5; the match to TRBD1 covers 7 bases. Germline CDR1 MNHNS, CDR2 SASEGT. Losses at the gene ends were 7 bases for V and 5 bases for J; bases not matched to a gene: 13. The CDR3 runs 15 residues. This CDR3 reads CASTPTGSPLETQYF. The CDR3 region has the DNA TGTGCCAGCACCCCGACAGGGAGCCCCCTGGAGACCCAGTACTTC.

This sequence joins TRBV5-1 and TRBJ1-5, with D tentatively TRBD1 (5 bases). CDR1 and CDR2 from the germline V gene are SGHRS and YFSETQ. V was pared by 1 base and J by 0 bases, with 8 bases between. The CDR3 totals 15 residues. The DNA of the CDR3 is TGCGCCAGCAGCTTGCAGGGCTATAGCAATCAGCCCCAGCATTTT. Amino acids: CASSLQGYSNQPQHF.

V and J are TRBV19 and TRBJ1-1; D remains unclear. V shed 5 bases and J shed 6 bases, with 7 bases lying between them. The CDR3 has 11 amino acids. The germline V gene encodes CDR1 LNHDA and CDR2 SQIVND (reference sequence). The CDR3 sequence is CASSLSAEAFF. The CDR3 DNA reads as TGTGCCAGTAGTCTTTCGGCTGAAGCTTTCTTT.

The chain uses TRBV29-1 and TRBJ2-7, with 9 nucleotides matching TRBD2. Germline CDR1 and CDR2: SQVTM and ANQGSEA. This CDR3 is built from 18 residues. V lost 4 bases to trimming and J lost 4 bases; unmatched junction nucleotides: 20. The CDR3 region is CSVGGIRRSSGSGYEQYF. The CDR3 DNA reads as TGCAGCGTTGGGGGGATCCGCCGGAGTAGCGGGAGTGGGTACGAGCAGTACTTC.

This clone was observed a handful of times. V is TRBV2 and J is TRBJ2-6; D perhaps matches TRBD2 (5 bases). V gave up 4 bases and J gave up 2 bases, with 9 bases separating them. Germline V gene sequence: CDR1 SNHLY, CDR2 FYNNEI. CDR3 size: 15 residues. CDR3 coding DNA: TGTGCCAGCAGTGTTGAGGGTCCTGGGGCCAACGTCCTGACTTTC. It encodes CASSVEGPGANVLTF.

The chain recombines TRBV7-8 with TRBJ1-5, with D maybe TRBD1 (6 bases). The CDR3 runs to 15 residues. The germline gives CDR1 SGHVS, CDR2 FQNEAQ. V lost 3 bases and J lost 3, with 12 bases in between. The CDR3 sequence is CASSFGQTFNQPQHF. CDR3 sequence (DNA): TGTGCCAGCAGCTTTGGACAGACCTTCAATCAGCCCCAGCATTTT.